This T cell receptor (beta chain) was recovered during a study of control samples from healthy donors and cancer patients. TCRdb's table, derived via immunoSEQ multiplex PCR, lists solely in-frame clones and lacks some. There are almost 90,000 clones in the sample; under 90% occur only once, and approximately 2.1% lies in the top ten. Germline CDR1 and CDR2: SNHLY and FYNNEI. This CDR3 region has 13 residues. Trimming left V 10 bases short and J 5 bases short, with 17 bases between. The chain recombines TRBV2 with TRBJ1-2, with D possibly matching TRBD1 (5 bases). The sequenced sample was blood. This clonotype was obtained from a middle-aged woman in good health. The CDR3 DNA sequence: TGTGCCACCCGGGACGGATCCTTTTATGGCTACACCTTC. Translation: CATRDGSFYGYTF.